The sequence of this TCR beta chain was determined in a study of blood T cell repertoires in COVID-19. Study-level background: The cDNA or gDNA used as material had been derived from T cells, B-cell-depleted T cells, or PBMCs.

Across about two dozen US areas, participants ranged in age from roughly 18 to 95 years. V lost 3 bases, J lost 1 base, and 7 bases stayed unmatched. Germline CDR1 reads SEHNR; CDR2 reads FQNEAQ (reference sequence). The CDR3 has 17 residues. The protocol was immunoSEQ multiplex PCR, while the TCRdb copy is restricted to in-frame clones and leaves out a portion. The sample contains approximately 300,000 clones, approximately 91% of which appear only once. The gene calls are TRBV7-9 and TRBJ1-1, with 11 positions matching TRBD1. The sequence was collected from a woman in her thirties who had been exposed to COVID-19. Sequenced: PBMCs or T cells enriched from blood (not recorded which). Here the CDR3 reads CASSFGRDRGRNTEAFF. CDR3 in DNA: TGTGCCAGCAGCTTTGGACGGGACAGGGGGAGGAACACTGAAGCTTTCTTT.